This T cell receptor (beta chain) stems from a study of T cell responses to AZD1222 COVID-19 vaccine. General observations from the study: Close to half of spike-specific TCRs reportedly recognize unmutated variant regions. White British donors predominated, females outnumbered males, and clonal diversity was possibly underestimated.

A remark on this clone: Its antigen remains unknown.

Assay: immunoSEQ multiplex PCR; the TCRdb copy retains only in-frame clones and omits some. This table holds roughly 150,000 clones, roughly 90% found once. In germline, CDR1 is SGHNT, CDR2 YENEEA. The CDR3 runs to 13 residues. The junction had 6 bases not matched to a gene; V was cut back by 8 bases and J by 8 bases. The rearrangement links TRBV11-3 to TRBJ1-4; 9 nucleotides align to TRBD1. This clonotype was sampled from an adult in good health. This material consisted of peripheral blood, taken on day 0 of AZD1222 vaccination. The chain's CDR3 is CASQGQGQEKLFF. DNA of the CDR3: TGTGCCAGCCAGGGACAGGGTCAGGAAAAACTGTTTTTT.